These 27 T cell receptor beta chains originate from one sample sequenced in a study of cytomegalovirus exposure and HLA in healthy donors. A multiplex PCR was run with 60 Vbeta primers and 13 Jbeta primers. The data were produced by immunoSEQ multiplex PCR, yet TCRdb's version contains in-frame clones alone and is incomplete. This table holds over 150,000 clones, about four fifths found once. The material sequenced was PBMCs. These receptors all stem from a male donor in good health and CMV-seronegative.

The chain uses TRBV5-1 and TRBJ2-7, with D maybe TRBD2 (7 bases). The germline V gene encodes CDR1 SGHRS and CDR2 YFSETQ. CDR3 length: 15 residues. V was clipped by 4 bases and J by 1 base, with 15 bases between them. The CDR3 nucleotides are TGCGCCAGCAGCCAGGGGCTAGCGGTATCCTACGAGCAGTACTTC. The encoded protein is CASSQGLAVSYEQYF.

The chain carries TRBV9 and TRBJ1-1; D gene unclear. V was cut by 1 base and J by 5 bases, with 12 bases left in between. Germline V gives CDR1 SGDLS, CDR2 YYNGEE. CDR3 length: 14 amino acids. As DNA, the CDR3 is TGTGCCAGCAGCGTACAGTCCGGAGGGACTGAAGCTTTCTTT. Its protein is CASSVQSGGTEAFF. The variable domain in full, completed from reference TRBV9 and TRBJ1-1, reads DSGVTQTPKHLITATGQRVTLRCSPRSGDLSVYWYQQSLDQGLQFLIQYYNGEERAKGNILERFSAQQFPDLHSELNLSSLELGDSALYFCASSVQSGGTEAFFGQGTRLTVV.

The chain employs TRBV6-5 and TRBJ1-1; possibly TRBD1 for D (5 bases). Per germline, CDR1 MNHEY and CDR2 SVGAGI. Trimming shortened V by 1 base and J by 3 bases, and 12 bases separated the two germline ends. The CDR3 loop spans 15 amino acids. CDR3 amino acids: CASSYYAGLDTEAFF. The CDR3 bases are TGTGCCAGCAGTTACTATGCAGGGCTTGACACTGAAGCTTTCTTT.

The chain has TRBV18 and TRBJ2-1; a weak D match, TRBD2 (6 bases). The CDR3 length is 15 residues. Germline CDR1 KGHSH, CDR2 LQKENI. V lost 2 bases to trimming and J lost 7 bases, with 15 bases between them. CDR3 loop: CASSPGVGSLNEQFF. CDR3 in DNA: TGTGCCAGCTCACCAGGGGTCGGGAGCTTAAATGAGCAGTTCTTC.

The chain uses TRBV12-5 and TRBJ1-1, with 7 bases that match TRBD1. The junction had 11 bases not matched to a gene; V was cut back by 6 bases and J by 4 bases. Germline CDR1 LGHNT, CDR2 FRNRAP. The CDR3 totals 15 residues. The CDR3 region is CASGPIGGAGTEAFF. Written as DNA, the CDR3 is TGTGCTAGTGGGCCCATAGGGGGCGCTGGCACTGAAGCTTTCTTT. Based on the CDR3 plus reference TRBV12-5 and TRBJ1-1, the full variable domain is DARVTQTPRHKVTEMGQEVTMRCQPILGHNTVFWYRQTMMQGLELLAYFRNRAPLDDSGMPKDRFSAEMPDATLATLKIQPSEPRDSAVYFCASGPIGGAGTEAFFGQGTRLTVV.

This chain links TRBV7-9 with TRBJ2-5, with D possibly matching TRBD1 (6 bases). Between the trimmed V and J ends, which lost 1 base and 3 bases, there was a span of 9 bases. Germline CDR1 reads SEHNR; CDR2 reads FQNEAQ (reference sequence). The CDR3 length is 14 residues. Written as DNA, the CDR3 is TGTGCCAGCAGCTTAGGGTACAGGGAAGAGACCCAGTACTTC. This translates into CASSLGYREETQYF.

The chain couples TRBV5-6 to TRBJ2-1, with 8 bases matching TRBD2. Germline lookup yields CDR1 SGHDT and CDR2 YYEEEE. The CDR3 contains 17 residues. Trimming removed 0 bases from V and 8 bases from J; junction bases left unmatched: 13. The CDR3 DNA reads as TGTGCCAGCAGCTTGGGCCGCGGGGTAGCGGGGAGCTATGAGCAGTTCTTC. Translated: CASSLGRGVAGSYEQFF.

This chain connects TRBV6-5 to TRBJ2-7; D is undetermined. Germline assignment: CDR1 MNHEY and CDR2 SVGAGI. Trimming took off 2 bases at V and 4 bases at J, with 9 bases between the two ends. The CDR3 length is 13 residues. CDR3 sequence (DNA): TGTGCCAGCAGTTACGGTACTTTTTACGAGCAGTACTTC. This codes for CASSYGTFYEQYF.

The chain carries TRBV30 and TRBJ1-5; possibly TRBD1 for D (6 bases). Germline V CDR1 and CDR2: GTSNPN, SVGIG (reference sequence). This CDR3 spans 14 amino acids. V was cut by 1 base and J by 5 bases, with 12 bases left in between. CDR3 amino acids: CAWSGTVGDQPQHF. As DNA, the CDR3 is TGTGCCTGGAGTGGGACAGTGGGGGATCAGCCCCAGCATTTT.

The CDR3, as DNA: TGTGCCTGGACCGATGCGCAGGGGTATCAGCCCCAGCATTTT. It encodes CAWTDAQGYQPQHF. The V call is TRBV30, the J call TRBJ1-5, with D possibly TRBD1 on 6 matching bases. The ends were cut back, 4 bases at V and 5 bases at J, with 15 bases in the middle. The CDR3 contains 14 residues. CDR1 GTSNPN and CDR2 SVGIG come from the germline V gene (reference sequence).

The chain carries TRBV4-3 and TRBJ2-1; 8 bases fit TRBD2. The CDR3 totals 16 residues. In germline, CDR1 is LGHNA, CDR2 YSLEER. The ends lost 4 bases at V and 0 bases at J; junction bases unmatched: 5. The CDR3 DNA follows: TGCGCCAGCAGCCGGACTAGCACCCGCTCCTACAATGAGCAGTTCTTC. Encoded protein: CASSRTSTRSYNEQFF.

The chain has TRBV30 and TRBJ2-7; 11 positions match TRBD2. Germline trimming cut 6 bases from V and 3 bases from J; bases unmatched to any gene: 4. The CDR3 sequence is 13 residues long. CDR1 and CDR2 (germline): GTSNPN, SVGIG (reference sequence). The CDR3 sequence is CACPGTSGYEQYF. In DNA form, the CDR3 reads TGTGCCTGCCCCGGGACTAGCGGCTACGAGCAGTACTTC.

The chain recombines TRBV6-1 with TRBJ2-7, with 9 positions matching TRBD1. CDR1 MNHNS and CDR2 SASEGT come from the germline V gene. This CDR3 is built from 12 residues. V shed 8 bases and J 5 bases; nucleotides not matched to a gene: 4. This CDR3 reads CASRDRANEQYF. For the CDR3, the DNA is TGTGCCAGCCGGGACAGGGCGAACGAGCAGTACTTC.

CDR3 coding DNA: TGTGCCAGTAGTAGTACAGTAGCTAACTATGGCTACACCTTC. This gives the protein CASSSTVANYGYTF. This rearrangement joins TRBV19 to TRBJ1-2; D remains ambiguous. This CDR3 has 14 amino acids. Germline-derived CDR1 and CDR2 are LNHDA and SQIVND (reference sequence). V dropped 4 bases and J dropped 0 bases, with 9 bases sitting between them.

This clone has just one count. The chain employs TRBV28 and TRBJ1-5; unclear D gene. Germline V gives CDR1 MDHEN, CDR2 SYDVKM. Trimming shortened V by 4 bases and J by 14 bases, and 21 bases separated the two germline ends. The CDR3 runs to 14 residues. The CDR3 DNA reads as TGTGCCAGCAGTTCGACACTCGTCGGAGGGCCTGAGCATTTT. This encodes CASSSTLVGGPEHF. The variable domain in full, with the rest retrieved from reference TRBV28 and TRBJ1-5, is DVKVTQSSRYLVKRTGEKVFLECVQDMDHENMFWYRQDPGLGLRLIYFSYDVKMKEKGDIPEGYSVSREKKERFSLILESASTNQTSMYLCASSSTLVGGPEHFGDGTRLSIL.

The chain is built from TRBV10-3 and TRBJ1-1; tentative D call: TRBD1 (6 bases). This CDR3 is built from 15 residues. Trimming removed 5 bases from V and 1 base from J, with 14 bases in between. The V gene's germline CDR1 is ENHRY and CDR2 SYGVKD. The CDR3, as DNA: TGTGCCATCAGTCCAAGAGAGGACAGGAACACTGAAGCTTTCTTT. Translated, it gives CAISPREDRNTEAFF.

V is TRBV28 and J is TRBJ2-1; 8 positions match TRBD1. This CDR3 is built from 15 residues. Germline lookup yields CDR1 MDHEN and CDR2 SYDVKM. With 5 bases clipped from V and 9 bases from J, the junction kept 12 bases outside the gene matches. The CDR3 bases are TGTGCCAGCAGTCCCGTGGACAGGGACTCCAGTGAGCAGTTCTTC. Translated: CASSPVDRDSSEQFF.

V usage is TRBV9 and J usage is TRBJ2-3; D not resolved. The CDR3 totals 12 residues. Germline CDR1 SGDLS, CDR2 YYNGEE. Trimming left V 0 bases short and J 10 bases short, with 9 bases between. DNA for the CDR3: TGTGCCAGCAGCGTAGGTGATCGAGCGCAGTATTTT. Its protein is CASSVGDRAQYF.

This sequence joins TRBV28 and TRBJ2-1; 7 positions agree with TRBD2. The J segment lost 8 bases and the V segment lost 3 bases, leaving 7 bases of the junction unmatched. CDR1 and CDR2 (germline): MDHEN, SYDVKM. This CDR3 spans 14 amino acids. CDR3 sequence: CASSFWREFYEQFF. The CDR3 DNA reads TGTGCCAGCAGTTTTTGGCGGGAGTTCTATGAGCAGTTCTTC.

This chain uses TRBV6-1 with TRBJ1-2; D ambiguous. The length of the CDR3 is 14 residues. CDR1 and CDR2 (germline): MNHNS, SASEGT. V lost 2 bases, J lost 4 bases, and 11 bases lay in between. CDR3 DNA: TGTGCCAGCAGTGAATGGGTGGGAGGCTATGGCTACACCTTC. Its protein is CASSEWVGGYGYTF.

This clone appeared once. The V and J genes are TRBV29-1 and TRBJ1-5; D is unclear. CDR1 is SQVTM and CDR2 is ANQGSEA in the germline V gene. The ends were cut back, 6 bases at V and 0 bases at J, with 12 bases in the middle. The CDR3 totals 14 residues. CDR3 nucleotide sequence: TGCAGCGTAGCTTTAACCGGTAGCAATCAGCCCCAGCATTTT. Amino acid sequence: CSVALTGSNQPQHF.

The gene calls are TRBV28 and TRBJ1-5, with 11 positions matching TRBD1. With V trimmed by 4 bases and J by 6 bases, 5 bases remained unmatched. The CDR3 is 15 amino acids. Germline loops: CDR1 MDHEN, CDR2 SYDVKM. This chain's CDR3 is CASSSPGTGGQPQHF. The CDR3 nucleotides are TGTGCCAGCAGTTCGCCCGGGACAGGGGGTCAGCCCCAGCATTTT.

The chain employs TRBV5-4 and TRBJ2-7, with D uncertain. There are 14 residues in the CDR3. Germline CDR1 reads SGHNT; CDR2 reads YYREEE (reference sequence). V was shortened by 1 base and J by 1 base, with 9 bases between the two germline ends. The CDR3 protein is CASSLSDASYEQYF. Here the CDR3 DNA reads TGTGCCAGCAGCTTGAGTGATGCGTCCTACGAGCAGTACTTC.

The chain has TRBV5-1 and TRBJ2-1; 7 bases agree with TRBD2. J lost 4 bases, V lost 7 bases, and 11 bases had no gene match. The CDR3 runs to 15 residues. Per the germline V gene, CDR1 is SGHRS and CDR2 is YFSETQ. CDR3 DNA: TGCGCCAGCGGAGATGGACTAGGGAATTACAATGAGCAGTTCTTC. It translates to CASGDGLGNYNEQFF.

Worth noting for this clone: The same CDR3 also results from other DNA sequences found in this sample. The J gene is TRBJ1-2, the V gene TRBV28; 9 bases agree with TRBD1. Trimming at V came to 6 bases and at J to 4 bases, leaving 6 bases not matched to a gene. The CDR3 is 14 residues long. Germline V lookup: CDR1 MDHEN, CDR2 SYDVKM. CDR3 sequence: CASSSGTGRYGYTF. The CDR3 coding sequence is TGTGCCAGCAGCTCCGGGACAGGGCGCTATGGCTACACCTTC.

This chain joins TRBV4-1 and TRBJ1-6; D may be TRBD1 (5 bases). Looked up from germline, CDR1 is MGHRA and CDR2 is YSYEKL. The V end was cut by 6 bases, the J end by 9 bases, with 21 bases between. This CDR3 is built from 16 residues. Here the CDR3 DNA reads TGCGCCAGCAGACCACAAAGCACAGGCCAGGCTTCACCCCTCCACTTT. This sequence encodes CASRPQSTGQASPLHF.

The chain recombines TRBV30 with TRBJ2-7, with D possibly matching TRBD1 (6 bases). Trimming shortened V by 1 base and J by 2 bases, and 9 bases separated the two germline ends. The CDR3 spans 13 residues. Germline loops: CDR1 GTSNPN, CDR2 SVGIG (reference sequence). The CDR3 protein is CAWSDRAAYEQYF. CDR3 DNA: TGTGCCTGGAGTGACAGGGCCGCCTACGAGCAGTACTTC.